This TCR beta chain was documented in a study of CD8 T cells in Susac syndrome. CD8+ and CD4+ T cells taken from blood had their TCR beta sequenced. Random hexamers were used to reverse transcribe an amount of about 0.5 to 1 ug RNA. Multiplex immunoSEQ PCR targeted 54 Vbeta and 13 Jbeta TCR beta segments. TCRdb ran MiXCR on the immunoSEQ multiplex PCR reads and lists one entry per CDR3 protein. The sample consists of roughly 190,000 distinct CDR3 sequences, 93% of them appearing once. The CDR3 runs to 13 residues. CDR1 is SQVTM, CDR2 ANQGSEA, per germline. This clonotype was found a few times. At one of its ends the junction is not consistent with the germline gene, which may arise from a read error.

The sample consisted of CD4+ T cells from PBMCs. The clonotype was recovered from a human donor in good health. The chain couples TRBV29-1 to TRBJ1-6, with a tentative D call TRBD1 (5 bases). The CDR3 DNA sequence: TGCAGCGTTGGGACAAATTATAATTCACCCCTCCATTTT. Protein product: CSVGTNYNSPLHF.